A selection of T cell receptor beta chains follows, all from one sample in a study of blood T cells in healthy people across ages. MiXCR, applied by TCRdb to the 5' RACE reads, yields one record per CDR3 protein. The sample records around 1,800,000 distinct CDR3 sequences, more than 35% being singletons. The sequenced sample consisted of blood. The receptors were sampled from a human donor in good health. CDR3s include the opening cysteine and the closing phenylalanine or tryptophan. Each record gives: D gene, J gene, V gene, CDR3 length, clone size, CDR3 protein, CDR3 DNA. A D gene is named only where the DNA matches it firmly. Rows may omit the clone size; those that give it use once, few, many or a size class.

>.|TRBJ2-7|TRBV7-9|12|.
CASTVGAYEQYF
TGTGCCAGCACCGTAGGGGCCTACGAGCAGTACTTC
>.|TRBJ2-3|TRBV11-2|15|.
CASSVTGFRTDTQYF
TGTGCCAGCAGCGTCACGGGGTTCCGAACAGATACGCAGTATTTT
>TRBD2|TRBJ2-5|TRBV7-8|16|.
CASSSAGLAGGQTQYF
TGTGCCAGCAGCTCGGCGGGACTAGCGGGGGGACAGACCCAGTACTTC
>TRBD2|TRBJ2-5|TRBV5-1|15|.
CASSLERGGGETQYF
TGCGCCAGCAGCTTGGAGCGGGGGGGCGGGGAGACCCAGTACTTC
>TRBD1|TRBJ2-7|TRBV5-1|14|few
CASSLTPGGYEQYF
TGCGCCAGCAGCTTGACTCCAGGGGGCTACGAGCAGTACTTC
>.|TRBJ1-2|TRBV27|16|.
CASSLFSGVEYYGYTF
TGTGCCAGCAGTCTGTTCTCAGGGGTGGAGTACTATGGCTACACCTTC
>.|TRBJ1-3|TRBV7-9|16|.
CASSHKTDSSGNTIYF
TGTGCCAGCAGCCATAAGACAGATAGCTCTGGAAACACCATATATTTT
>TRBD2|TRBJ2-3|TRBV20-1|14|few
CSARDSRGGPTQYF
TGCAGTGCTAGAGACTCGCGGGGGGGCCCGACGCAGTATTTT
>TRBD2|TRBJ2-2|TRBV29-1|15|.
CSVEVAGGPTGELFF
TGCAGCGTTGAAGTAGCGGGGGGCCCAACCGGGGAGCTGTTTTTT
>.|TRBJ2-3|TRBV7-3|15|few
CASSSGAGRTDTQYF
TGTGCCAGCAGCTCAGGGGCGGGGAGGACAGATACGCAGTATTTT
>.|TRBJ1-5|TRBV28|14|few
CASSLFTVNQPQHF
TGTGCCAGCAGTTTATTCACGGTCAATCAGCCCCAGCATTTT
>.|TRBJ1-1|TRBV15|14|.
CATSRGGVSTEAFF
TGTGCCACCAGCAGAGGAGGGGTCTCCACTGAAGCTTTCTTT
>.|TRBJ1-4|TRBV4-3|16|.
CASSHDPRPRVEKLFF
TGCGCCAGCAGCCACGACCCCAGGCCGAGGGTCGAAAAACTGTTTTTT
>TRBD2|TRBJ2-5|TRBV5-1|15|.
CASSLAGRSGETQYF
TGCGCCAGCAGCCTAGCGGGGAGGAGCGGGGAGACCCAGTACTTC
>TRBD1|TRBJ2-7|TRBV9|14|.
CASSAGTEIYEQYF
TGTGCCAGCAGCGCCGGGACAGAGATCTACGAGCAGTACTTC
>.|TRBJ2-5|TRBV7-3|15|few
CASSFTGGQLETQYF
TGTGCCAGCAGCTTCACTGGGGGACAATTAGAGACCCAGTACTTC
>.|TRBJ2-3|TRBV7-2|15|few
CASSWEQEVEHTQYF
TGTGCCAGCAGCTGGGAGCAGGAGGTGGAACATACGCAGTATTTT
>.|TRBJ2-6|TRBV4-3|16|.
CASSQALGTGANVLTF
TGCGCCAGCAGCCAGGCCCTGGGTACTGGGGCCAACGTCCTGACTTTC
>.|TRBJ1-5|TRBV12-3/TRBV12-4|14|.
CASASGVLNQPQHF
TGTGCCAGCGCCTCGGGGGTTCTCAATCAGCCCCAGCATTTT
>TRBD1|TRBJ2-1|TRBV10-3|14|.
CAIRDRGALDEQFF
TGTGCCATCAGGGACAGGGGCGCCCTGGATGAGCAGTTCTTC
>TRBD1|TRBJ2-7|TRBV6-5|15|once
CASSPTGGYRYEQYF
TGTGCCAGCAGCCCAACAGGGGGCTATAGGTACGAGCAGTACTTC
>.|TRBJ2-1|TRBV5-1|12|many
CASSLIRNEQFF
TGCGCCAGCAGCTTAATCAGGAATGAGCAGTTCTTC
>.|TRBJ1-2|TRBV15|12|.
CATNRVGYGYTF
TGTGCCACCAACAGAGTTGGCTATGGCTACACCTTC
>TRBD2|TRBJ2-1|TRBV4-1|16|.
CASSDLAGGTYNEQFF
TGCGCCAGCAGCGACTTAGCGGGGGGGACCTACAATGAGCAGTTCTTC
>.|TRBJ2-7|TRBV29-1|14|many
CSVVGRVGSYEQYF
TGCAGCGTTGTGGGCAGGGTTGGCTCCTACGAGCAGTACTTC
>.|TRBJ1-2|TRBV29-1|14|few
CSVGIQAEGYGYTF
TGCAGCGTTGGGATACAGGCCGAGGGTTATGGCTACACCTTC
>.|TRBJ1-4|TRBV5-1|14|.
CASSPEGGNEKLFF
TGCGCCAGCAGCCCGGAGGGGGGAAATGAAAAACTGTTTTTT
>TRBD1|TRBJ2-7|TRBV7-9|16|.
CASSLDGGTGSYEQYF
TGTGCCAGCAGCTTAGATGGGGGGACAGGGTCCTACGAGCAGTACTTC
>.|TRBJ1-2|TRBV4-3|16|.
CASSQITGPNFYGYTF
TGCGCCAGCAGCCAAATAACAGGCCCTAACTTCTATGGCTACACCTTC
>TRBD1|TRBJ2-5|TRBV5-4|14|.
CASSSKTGEETQYF
TGTGCCAGCAGTAGTAAAACAGGGGAAGAGACCCAGTACTTC
>TRBD1|TRBJ2-4|TRBV28|16|.
CASSPPDRESKNIQYF
TGTGCCAGCAGTCCCCCGGACAGGGAGTCCAAAAACATTCAGTACTTC
>.|TRBJ1-2|TRBV7-9|12|few
CASSPGRVGYTF
TGTGCCAGCAGCCCTGGAAGGGTCGGCTACACCTTC
>.|TRBJ2-4|TRBV5-1|14|few
CASSLSTEINIQYF
TGCGCCAGCAGCTTGTCGACAGAAATAAACATTCAGTACTTC
>.|TRBJ2-5|TRBV6-5|13|many
CASSRTLQETQYF
TGTGCCAGCAGTCGGACTTTACAAGAGACCCAGTACTTC
>.|TRBJ2-7|TRBV6-6|15|.
CASSPSGIPAEKQYF
TGTGCCAGCAGCCCCTCCGGGATACCAGCTGAGAAGCAGTACTTC
>TRBD2|TRBJ2-1|TRBV15|14|.
CATSSGAGYNEQFF
TGTGCCACCAGCAGTGGAGCGGGGTACAATGAGCAGTTCTTC
>.|TRBJ1-2|TRBV27|13|.
CASSLFGGNGYTF
TGTGCCAGCAGTTTATTTGGGGGCAATGGCTACACCTTC
>.|TRBJ2-5|TRBV20-1|13|.
CSVELGTGKTQYF
TGCAGTGTTGAATTGGGTACTGGAAAGACCCAGTACTTC
>TRBD1|TRBJ1-4|TRBV5-1|17|.
CASSFGPMTGANEKLFF
TGCGCCAGCAGCTTTGGCCCTATGACAGGGGCTAATGAAAAACTGTTTTTT
>.|TRBJ2-4|TRBV2|11|.
CASSGRNIQYF
TGTGCCAGCAGTGGTAGAAACATTCAGTACTTC
>.|TRBJ2-1|TRBV7-2|13|few
CASSFGAVNEQFF
TGTGCCAGCAGCTTTGGGGCGGTCAATGAGCAGTTCTTC
>.|TRBJ2-1|TRBV6-2/TRBV6-3|14|.
CASSLSGGAVTQFF
TGTGCCAGCAGTTTAAGTGGAGGGGCTGTGACCCAGTTCTTC
>TRBD1|TRBJ2-7|TRBV2|14|.
CASGPGTEPYEQYF
TGTGCCAGCGGCCCCGGGACAGAACCCTACGAGCAGTACTTC
>.|TRBJ2-7|TRBV6-2/TRBV6-3|15|.
CASSMSPGLPYEQYF
TGTGCCAGCAGTATGAGCCCGGGACTCCCCTACGAGCAGTACTTC
>.|TRBJ2-7|TRBV4-2|15|once
CASSPSGPSTYEQYF
TGTGCCAGCAGCCCATCCGGACCGAGTACCTACGAGCAGTACTTC
>.|TRBJ2-3|TRBV5-1|17|few
CASSLMRDSRSSDTQYF
TGCGCCAGCAGCTTGATGCGGGACTCCCGTAGCTCAGATACGCAGTATTTT
>.|TRBJ2-3|TRBV20-1|17|few
CSAVGQLEHSTSDTQYF
TGCAGTGCTGTAGGACAGTTAGAGCACTCAACATCAGATACGCAGTATTTT
>.|TRBJ1-1|TRBV28|16|.
CASSTSGIGGNTEAFF
TGTGCCAGCAGTACCTCTGGGATTGGAGGGAACACTGAAGCTTTCTTT
>TRBD2|TRBJ2-5|TRBV2|15|.
CASSALGLAVETQYF
TGTGCCAGCAGTGCCTTAGGGCTAGCGGTGGAGACCCAGTACTTC
>.|TRBJ1-1|TRBV18|14|.
CASSRGALNTEAFF
TGTGCCAGCTCGCGAGGGGCGCTGAACACTGAAGCTTTCTTT
>.|TRBJ1-5|TRBV28|13|.
CASMPDSNQPQHF
TGTGCCAGCATGCCAGACAGCAATCAGCCCCAGCATTTT
>.|TRBJ1-1|TRBV20-1|15|few
CSATVLPQGNTEAFF
TGCAGTGCCACAGTTCTTCCTCAGGGGAACACTGAAGCTTTCTTT
>.|TRBJ1-1|TRBV6-2/TRBV6-3|16|.
CASSYSDSVPNTEAFF
TGTGCCAGCAGTTACTCGGACAGCGTTCCGAACACTGAAGCTTTCTTT
>.|TRBJ1-2|TRBV7-9|15|.
CASSPPRGTLYGYTF
TGTGCCAGCAGCCCTCCCCGGGGAACTCTGTATGGCTACACCTTC
>.|TRBJ2-7|TRBV9|15|.
CASSVGLLDSYEQYF
TGTGCCAGCAGCGTGGGACTCTTAGACTCCTACGAGCAGTACTTC